The 25 T cell receptor beta chains reported below all come from one sample, sequenced in a study of technical replicates of blood from a few donors. The protocol was immunoSEQ multiplex PCR, while the TCRdb copy is restricted to in-frame clones and leaves out a portion. The sample includes just over 70,000 clones, about 94% of them seen just once. Sample: T cells isolated from PBMCs. Receptor source: a human donor in good health.

The rearrangement joins TRBV5-1 to TRBJ2-7; 11 bases match TRBD1. The V segment lost 2 bases and the J segment 1 base; nucleotides outside the gene matches: 2. The CDR3 runs 15 residues. Per germline, CDR1 SGHRS and CDR2 YFSETQ. CDR3 DNA: TGCGCCAGCAGCTTTGGGACAGGGGGATCCTACGAGCAGTACTTC. It yields the protein CASSFGTGGSYEQYF.

This clone showed up just once. The chain recombines TRBV6-5 with TRBJ2-7; 7 bases agree with TRBD1. V gave up 5 bases and J gave up 2 bases; unmatched junction bases: 9. Germline V lookup: CDR1 MNHEY, CDR2 SVGAGI. The CDR3 sequence is 15 residues long. This CDR3 is CASSPPDRVPYEQYF. As DNA, the CDR3 is TGTGCCAGCAGTCCCCCCGACAGGGTTCCCTACGAGCAGTACTTC.

V and J are TRBV7-9 and TRBJ2-1, with D possibly being TRBD1 (6 bases). V was shortened by 3 bases and J by 0 bases, with 15 bases between the two germline ends. The CDR3 spans 17 residues. In germline, CDR1 is SEHNR, CDR2 FQNEAQ (reference sequence). Written as DNA, the CDR3 is TGTGCCAGCAGCTTGGGGGACATACGGAGCTCCTACAATGAGCAGTTCTTC. Amino acids: CASSLGDIRSSYNEQFF.

This clone occurred once. This rearrangement joins TRBV7-6 to TRBJ2-1; D gene ambiguous. V lost 2 bases and J 4 bases, leaving 6 bases between the germline ends. Per germline, CDR1 SGHVS and CDR2 FNYEAQ. The CDR3 covers 13 residues. This CDR3 is CASSLLEYNEQFF. DNA of the CDR3: TGTGCCAGCAGCTTATTAGAGTACAATGAGCAGTTCTTC. Supplemented by reference TRBV7-6 and TRBJ2-1, the full variable domain reads GAGVSQSPRYKVTKRGQDVALRCDPISGHVSLYWYRQALGQGPEFLTYFNYEAQQDKSGLPNDRFSAERPEGSISTLTIQRTEQRDSAMYRCASSLLEYNEQFFGPGTRLTVL.

This clone is a singleton in its sample. V gene TRBV5-6 combines with J gene TRBJ2-7, with TRBD2 as a possible D gene (5 bases). With 4 bases removed from V and 0 bases from J, the gap between germline ends came to 14 bases. The length of the CDR3 is 15 residues. The germline gives CDR1 SGHDT, CDR2 YYEEEE. The CDR3 DNA sequence: TGTGCCAGCAGCCCTTGGCATCGGGACTCCTACGAGCAGTACTTC. Its translation: CASSPWHRDSYEQYF.

In DNA, the CDR3 is TGTGCCTGGAGGACCGGGACAGGTTTTATGAACACTGAAGCTTTCTTT. Its translation: CAWRTGTGFMNTEAFF. The chain carries TRBV30 and TRBJ1-1; TRBD1 agrees at 8 bases. In germline, CDR1 is GTSNPN, CDR2 SVGIG (reference sequence). The V gene end was trimmed by 3 bases and the J gene end by 0 bases; junction bases not matched to a gene: 9. The length of the CDR3 is 16 residues.

This chain links TRBV28 with TRBJ1-5, with D unclear. Germline V gene sequence: CDR1 MDHEN, CDR2 SYDVKM. There are 10 residues in the CDR3. Trimming cost V 8 bases and J 5 bases, with 4 bases left between them. CDR3 protein: CASSYQPQHF. As DNA, the CDR3 is TGTGCCAGCTCCTATCAGCCCCAGCATTTT. The full variable domain, with the rest looked up from reference TRBV28 and TRBJ1-5, is DVKVTQSSRYLVKRTGEKVFLECVQDMDHENMFWYRQDPGLGLRLIYFSYDVKMKEKGDIPEGYSVSREKKERFSLILESASTNQTSMYLCASSYQPQHFGDGTRLSIL.

This sequence joins TRBV7-2 and TRBJ2-7; 7 positions agree with TRBD2. With 5 bases clipped from V and 0 bases from J, the junction kept 7 bases outside the gene matches. This CDR3 comprises 15 residues. Per germline, CDR1 SGHTA and CDR2 FQGNSA. The CDR3 region has the DNA TGTGCCAGCAGCCCCAGCGGGAAGAGCTCCTACGAGCAGTACTTC. Translation: CASSPSGKSSYEQYF.

The rearrangement uses TRBV11-2 and TRBJ2-4, with 9 bases lining up with TRBD1. The CDR3 is made up of 14 amino acids. Germline loops: CDR1 SGHAT, CDR2 FQNNGV. The ends lost 5 bases at V and 5 bases at J; junction bases unmatched: 4. CDR3 region: CASSRRTGENIQYF. DNA of the CDR3: TGTGCCAGCAGCAGAAGGACAGGGGAAAACATTCAGTACTTC. Together with reference TRBV11-2 and TRBJ2-4, the CDR3 gives the full variable domain: EAGVAQSPRYKIIEKRQSVAFWCNPISGHATLYWYQQILGQGPKLLIQFQNNGVVDDSQLPKDRFSAERLKGVDSTLKIQPAKLEDSAVYLCASSRRTGENIQYFGAGTRLSVL.

The gene calls are TRBV5-6 and TRBJ2-1, with a tentative D call TRBD2 (5 bases). This CDR3 has 12 amino acids. CDR1 and CDR2 from the germline V gene are SGHDT and YYEEEE. Trimming pared 0 bases from V and 10 bases from J, leaving 8 bases between. CDR3 coding DNA: TGTGCCAGCAGCTTGGCCACGGGGGAGCAGTTCTTC. Residues: CASSLATGEQFF. Using reference TRBV5-6 and TRBJ2-1 for the parts outside the CDR3, the full variable domain is DAGVTQSPTHLIKTRGQQVTLRCSPKSGHDTVSWYQQALGQGPQFIFQYYEEEERQRGNFPDRFSGHQFPNYSSELNVNALLLGDSALYLCASSLATGEQFFGPGTRLTVL.

The chain employs TRBV30 and TRBJ1-2; 8 nucleotides align to TRBD1. From germline, CDR1 is GTSNPN and CDR2 SVGIG (reference sequence). The ends lost 1 base at V and 8 bases at J; junction bases unmatched: 6. The CDR3 contains 13 residues. CDR3 sequence: CAWSAQGVGGYTF. CDR3 nucleotides: TGTGCCTGGAGTGCACAGGGGGTCGGAGGCTACACCTTC.

The chain is built from TRBV4-1 and TRBJ1-1; D is unresolved. CDR3 length equals 17 residues. Per the germline V gene, CDR1 is MGHRA and CDR2 is YSYEKL. The V gene lost 1 base and the J gene lost 6 bases, with 21 bases spanning the gap. CDR3 amino acids: CASSQVIRHPLVAEAFF. The CDR3 DNA reads TGCGCCAGCAGCCAAGTCATTCGACACCCACTTGTCGCTGAAGCTTTCTTT.

The chain combines TRBV5-4 with TRBJ1-1; D gene uncertain. Germline V gene lookup returns CDR1 SGHNT and CDR2 YYREEE (reference sequence). The CDR3 is 14 residues long. Trimming took 2 bases from V and 4 from J, leaving 12 bases between them. CDR3: CASSLSQRGTEAFF. In nucleotides, the CDR3 is TGTGCCAGCAGCTTATCCCAGCGGGGCACTGAAGCTTTCTTT.

This chain joins TRBV27 and TRBJ2-7; D not resolved. CDR3 length: 14 residues. With 3 bases removed from V and 3 bases from J, the gap between germline ends came to 12 bases. Germline V gene sequence: CDR1 MNHEY, CDR2 SMNVEV (reference sequence). The CDR3, as DNA: TGTGCCAGCAGTTTTGGAACTACATACTACGAGCAGTACTTC. Its protein is CASSFGTTYYEQYF.

CDR3 amino acids: CASSSGTGNTEAFF. CDR3 bases: TGTGCCAGCAGTTCTGGGACAGGGAACACTGAAGCTTTCTTT. The V gene is TRBV27, the J gene TRBJ1-1, with 8 nucleotides matching TRBD1. The CDR3 is made up of 14 amino acids. CDR1 is MNHEY, CDR2 SMNVEV, per germline (reference sequence). After removal of 4 bases from V and 1 base from J, the junction contained 2 bases not matched to a gene.

J is TRBJ2-2 and V is TRBV5-1, with 8 bases fitting TRBD1. Per germline, CDR1 SGHRS and CDR2 YFSETQ. The CDR3 contains 15 residues. Trimming took 7 bases from V and 1 from J; bases not matched to a gene: 6. CDR3 residues: CASGQGNWNTGELFF. The CDR3 nucleotides are TGCGCCAGCGGACAGGGCAATTGGAACACCGGGGAGCTGTTTTTT.

The chain recombines TRBV11-1 with TRBJ1-1; TRBD1 agrees at 7 bases. The length of the CDR3 is 15 residues. Germline V gene data show CDR1 as SGHAT and CDR2 as FQDESV (reference sequence). V shed 5 bases and J 3 bases; nucleotides not matched to a gene: 9. CDR3: CASSGEGAGDTEAFF. CDR3 DNA: TGTGCCAGCAGCGGTGAGGGGGCTGGGGACACTGAAGCTTTCTTT.

This chain links TRBV2 with TRBJ1-5; 7 nucleotides align to TRBD1. In germline, CDR1 is SNHLY, CDR2 FYNNEI. Trimming cost V 5 bases and J 6 bases; bases outside gene matches: 10. This CDR3 contains 15 residues. The CDR3 region is CASSLDRVETQPQHF. The DNA of the CDR3 is TGTGCCAGCAGTCTAGACAGGGTAGAGACTCAGCCCCAGCATTTT.

The V and J genes are TRBV20-1 and TRBJ1-2, with a tentative D call TRBD1 (6 bases). V lost 2 bases and J lost 7, with 8 bases in between. CDR1 is DFQATT, CDR2 SNEGSKA, per germline (reference sequence). There are 11 residues in the CDR3. The chain's CDR3 is CSARQGSGYTF. The DNA of the CDR3 is TGCAGTGCTAGACAGGGGAGTGGCTACACCTTC.

This clone was detected a few times. This rearrangement joins TRBV30 to TRBJ1-1; D is uncertain. From germline, CDR1 is GTSNPN and CDR2 SVGIG (reference sequence). The CDR3 runs to 12 residues. Between the trimmed V and J ends, which lost 1 base and 1 base, there was a span of 4 bases. DNA of the CDR3: TGTGCCTGGAGTGCGGGGAACACTGAAGCTTTCTTT. Amino acid sequence: CAWSAGNTEAFF.

The chain couples TRBV7-9 to TRBJ2-5, with a possible D match to TRBD1 (5 bases). The V gene lost 5 bases and the J gene lost 7 bases, with 17 bases spanning the gap. The CDR3 sequence is 14 residues long. Germline V gene sequence: CDR1 SEHNR, CDR2 FQNEAQ (reference sequence). The chain's CDR3 is CASSLVGQGSTQYF. The CDR3 region has the DNA TGTGCCAGCAGCCTAGTAGGGCAGGGATCGACCCAGTACTTC.

The chain carries TRBV28 and TRBJ2-7; the D gene is possibly TRBD2 (6 bases). V was cut by 2 bases and J by 7 bases, with 24 bases left in between. Germline V gives CDR1 MDHEN, CDR2 SYDVKM. This CDR3 is 17 amino acids long. The DNA for the CDR3 is TGTGCCAGCAGTTTAATGAGGTTGGGGACTCTTATGGGGGAGCAGTACTTC. Translation: CASSLMRLGTLMGEQYF.

The J gene is TRBJ1-3, the V gene TRBV5-6; 7 bases align to TRBD1. Germline V gene sequence: CDR1 SGHDT, CDR2 YYEEEE. Trimming took 2 bases from V and 3 from J; bases not matched to a gene: 8. The CDR3 length is 16 residues. The CDR3 reads CASSLPTGVYGNTIYF. CDR3 nucleotide sequence: TGTGCCAGCAGCTTACCTACAGGGGTGTATGGAAACACCATATATTTT.

The rearrangement links TRBV7-3 to TRBJ2-7; 8 bases fit TRBD1. Losses at the gene ends were 5 bases for V and 6 bases for J; bases not matched to a gene: 12. Germline CDR1 reads SGHTA; CDR2 reads FQGTGA. The CDR3 loop spans 15 amino acids. CDR3 residues: CASSPDRGAVSEQYF. The DNA for the CDR3 is TGTGCCAGCAGCCCAGACAGGGGCGCGGTCAGCGAGCAGTACTTC.

This chain connects TRBV2 to TRBJ1-1; TRBD1 is a possible D gene (5 bases). Trimming cost V 6 bases and J 3 bases, with 11 bases left between them. Germline values: CDR1 SNHLY, CDR2 FYNNEI. The CDR3 extends over 13 amino acids. The CDR3 reads CASRDTGYTEAFF. The CDR3 DNA reads as TGTGCCAGCAGGGATACAGGATACACTGAAGCTTTCTTT.